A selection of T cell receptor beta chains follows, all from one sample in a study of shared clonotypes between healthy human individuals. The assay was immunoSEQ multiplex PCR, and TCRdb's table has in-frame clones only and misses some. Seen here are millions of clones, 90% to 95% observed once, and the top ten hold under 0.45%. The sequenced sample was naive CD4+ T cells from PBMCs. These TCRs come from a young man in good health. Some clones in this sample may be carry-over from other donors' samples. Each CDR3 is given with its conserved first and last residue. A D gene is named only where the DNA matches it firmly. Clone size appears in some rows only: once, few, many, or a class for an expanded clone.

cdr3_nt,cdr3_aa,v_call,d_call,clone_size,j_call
TGTGCCACAAGAGTGAACACTGAAGCTTTCTTT,CATRVNTEAFF,TRBV6-6,-,-,TRBJ1-1
TGTGCCAGCACCATGGCCCAGGGGGCTTCCCGAGGGTGGTCCTACGAGCAGTACTTC,CASTMAQGASRGWSYEQYF,TRBV28,TRBD1,-,TRBJ2-7
TGTGCCAGCAGCCCGAGGACTACCGTAGAGACCCAGTACTTC,CASSPRTTVETQYF,TRBV5-6,-,-,TRBJ2-5
TGTGCCAGCAGCCAGTCTACAGGGGGCGGTCAAGAGACCCAGTACTTC,CASSQSTGGGQETQYF,TRBV4-2,TRBD1,-,TRBJ2-5
TGTGCCAGCAGTTACTTACAGGGGACCGGGGAGCTGTTTTTT,CASSYLQGTGELFF,TRBV6-6,TRBD1,-,TRBJ2-2
TGTGCCAGCATCCCGGACACCCCGAACACTGAAGCTTTCTTT,CASIPDTPNTEAFF,TRBV2,-,-,TRBJ1-1
TGTGCCAGCAGCTTGGCCTCATTCCCAAACTCTGGGGCCAACGTCCTGACTTTC,CASSLASFPNSGANVLTF,TRBV5-4,-,-,TRBJ2-6
TGCGCCAGCAGCCTGACGGGGTCCGATACGCAGTATTTT,CASSLTGSDTQYF,TRBV5-1,-,-,TRBJ2-3
TGTGCCAGCAGCAAAACAGGGTTCTCTGGGGCCAACGTCCTGACTTTC,CASSKTGFSGANVLTF,TRBV11-2,-,-,TRBJ2-6
TGTGCCAGCAGTGGCCGACAGGGGGAGTACGAGCAGTACTTC,CASSGRQGEYEQYF,TRBV6-1,TRBD1,-,TRBJ2-7
TGTGCCAGCAGCCTCGGAAGGCGCGGAAACCAAGAGACCCAGTACTTC,CASSLGRRGNQETQYF,TRBV11-1,-,-,TRBJ2-5
TGTGCCAGCTCACCAGGCGTCCACCAAGAGACCCAGTACTTC,CASSPGVHQETQYF,TRBV18,-,-,TRBJ2-5
TGTGCCAGCAGCCAAGGATTAGCGGGAGACACCGGGGAGCTGTTTTTT,CASSQGLAGDTGELFF,TRBV4-2,TRBD2,-,TRBJ2-2
TGCGCCAGCAGCCAAGATCAGGTGCCGAGCACTGAAGCTTTCTTT,CASSQDQVPSTEAFF,TRBV4-1,-,-,TRBJ1-1
TGTGCCAGCAGTTTCCGGGACAGACTCTACGAGCAGTACTTC,CASSFRDRLYEQYF,TRBV28,TRBD1,once,TRBJ2-7
TGTGCCAGCAGCTTAAAAAGGGTCCGAATTTCAGATACGCAGTATTTT,CASSLKRVRISDTQYF,TRBV7-8,-,-,TRBJ2-3
TGCGCCAGCAGCCCCGCTGAGAGGCCATCCTACGAGCAGTACTTC,CASSPAERPSYEQYF,TRBV5-1,-,-,TRBJ2-7
TGTGCCAGCACTCCTACCTTTAGGGAGGGATACAATGAGCAGTTCTTC,CASTPTFREGYNEQFF,TRBV13,TRBD2,-,TRBJ2-1
TGTGCCAGCAGCAGGGGCCCCCAAGAGACCCAGTACTTC,CASSRGPQETQYF,TRBV7-2,-,-,TRBJ2-5
TGTGCCACCAGCAGGCTGGGGGGGGGTGCTAGGGGCGATGAGCAGTTCTTC,CATSRLGGGARGDEQFF,TRBV15,TRBD2,-,TRBJ2-1